This TCR beta chain was identified during a study of identical twins. Study outcomes and limitations: The abundant beta clonotypes from cord blood had fewer insertions, and memory repertoires had none of this. Researchers reported excess low generation probability among twin-shared out-of-frame alpha sequences.

The CDR3 sequence is 14 residues long. CDR1 and CDR2 from the germline V gene are KGHDR and SFDVKD. Trimming took 5 bases from V and 1 from J; bases not matched to a gene: 3. Template switching supplied a universal primer site; unique molecular identifiers were carried on the cDNA. TCRdb processed the 5' RACE reads anew with MiXCR; each CDR3 protein has one entry. The table includes 220,000 or so distinct CDR3 sequences, around 7% detected once. This clonotype has just a few counts. The target antigen is unknown. This sample was shared with a second study, whose subject was yellow fever vaccine responses in identical twins. This second report adds: Reportedly, the T cell response mounted by twins to vaccine seemed partly convergent, partly personalized.

This clonotype was obtained from a woman in her late teens or twenties in good health. The chain is built from TRBV24-1 and TRBJ2-5, with 7 bases aligning to TRBD2. The sequencing input was memory (CD45RO+) T cells sorted from blood. CDR3 residues: CATSGGGTQETQYF. CDR3 nucleotide sequence: TGTGCCACCAGTGGGGGGGGGACCCAAGAGACCCAGTACTTC.